A single sample is the source of the 4 T cell receptor beta chains below, sequenced in a study of CD8+ T cells in alopecia areata (dated by TCRdb to between 2018 and 2020). This sample's time point label indicates: baseline before oral tofacitinib. Libraries were constructed by the immunoSEQ multiplex PCR assay. For TCR sequencing, RNA was extracted from every sample and reverse transcribed into cDNA to serve as template. In TCRdb, the immuneACCESS table is reduced to in-frame sequences with V and J assigned. These tables do not hold every clone; where another copy was compared, an unresolved V gene accounts for under half, and the others remain unexplained. The sample table records fewer than 200,000 clones; around 50% of these occur just once. Of the sample, roughly 14% falls within the top ten clones. This material consisted of CD4+ T cells sorted from blood, taken at week 0. The source of these receptors is a human donor with alopecia areata.

The CDR3 coding sequence is TGCAGCGTTGATCTTCGACAGGGCTATGGCTACACCTTC. Amino acid sequence: CSVDLRQGYGYTF. The J gene is TRBJ1-2, the V gene TRBV29-1, with 7 bases aligning to TRBD1. The CDR3 contains 13 residues. V gave up 3 bases and J gave up 4 bases; unmatched junction bases: 5. Germline assignment: CDR1 SQVTM and CDR2 ANQGSEA.

This clone appeared a few times. V usage is TRBV2 and J usage is TRBJ2-1; TRBD2 aligns across 12 bases. V lost 6 bases and J lost 7; bases outside the gene matches: 1. The CDR3 sequence is 13 residues long. Per germline, CDR1 SNHLY and CDR2 FYNNEI. CDR3 sequence: CASRLAGGNEQFF. The CDR3 DNA reads TGTGCCAGCAGGCTAGCGGGGGGGAATGAGCAGTTCTTC.

The chain carries TRBV7-6 and TRBJ1-5; 8 bases map to TRBD1. From germline, CDR1 is SGHVS and CDR2 FNYEAQ. The V gene end was trimmed by 5 bases and the J gene end by 4 bases; junction bases not matched to a gene: 1. This CDR3 region has 13 residues. The CDR3 DNA reads TGTGCCAGCAGCCGGACAGGGAATCAGCCCCAGCATTTT. Translated: CASSRTGNQPQHF.

This clone was detected only once. The rearrangement links TRBV29-1 to TRBJ2-3; D unclear. This CDR3 has 13 residues. Germline CDR1 and CDR2: SQVTM and ANQGSEA. V was cut by 5 bases and J by 2 bases, with 11 bases left in between. CDR3: CSVKGHLTDTQYF. CDR3 in DNA: TGCAGCGTTAAGGGTCACCTCACAGATACGCAGTATTTT.